This paragraph reports one T cell receptor (beta chain). Its antigen is undetermined. The data derive from a study of CD8+ T cells in alopecia areata. Study background: For the treated group, dosing was oral tofacitinib at 5 to 10 mg twice daily.

Findings of the study overall: Having one nonresponder leaves uncertain how baseline CD8+ expansion relates to response.

After isolation, RNA underwent reverse transcription to generate cDNA as the sequencing template. Libraries were prepared by immunoSEQ multiplex PCR; TCRdb keeps only in-frame clonotypes and omits some of them. The data contain over 120,000 clones, less than 70% of them singletons. The CDR3 is made up of 13 amino acids. Germline V lookup: CDR1 MNHEY, CDR2 SMNVEV (reference sequence). J lost 3 bases, V lost 10 bases, and 7 bases had no gene match. Treatment defined: oral pan-JAK inhibitor, 5-10 mg twice daily. Punch biopsies of lesional scalp, plus peripheral blood, were taken from alopecia areata patients. Starting from PBMCs, sorting isolated CD4+ and CD8+ T cells.

The source was CD8+ T cells sorted from blood, collected at week 4, from a patient treated with tofacitinib. This chain links TRBV27 with TRBJ2-7, with 9 bases aligning to TRBD1. This clonotype was obtained from a human donor with alopecia areata. The CDR3 sequence is CATRGQGNYEQYF. DNA for the CDR3: TGTGCCACCCGCGGACAGGGGAACTACGAGCAGTACTTC.